This TCR beta chain was recorded in a study of blood T cell repertoires in COVID-19. On the study more broadly: Sample material is recorded as cDNA or gDNA derived from T cells, B-cell-depleted T cells, or PBMCs.

The germline V gene has CDR1 WNHNN and CDR2 SYGVQD (reference sequence). CDR3 length: 11 amino acids. Authors' methods: Nucleated cell number was recorded as an estimate derived from reference gene primer amplification. Here immunoSEQ multiplex PCR was the method, and the copy in TCRdb shows in-frame clones only, minus some. V and J calls plus clone size are reproduced from that table; the DNA served to infer D and trimming. The sample records a few hundred thousand clones, around 90% being singletons. This study enrolled people aged 18 to 89 from approximately 25 US geographic areas. Recovery meant two consecutive negative NP/OP PCR tests, professional clearance, or resolved symptoms.

This chain connects TRBV10-1 to TRBJ2-3; possibly TRBD1 for D (5 bases). The material sequenced was PBMCs or T cells enriched from blood (not recorded which). The TCR was taken from a young woman who had recovered from COVID-19. The CDR3 sequence is CSLWGADTQYF. The CDR3 DNA reads TGCTCCCTCTGGGGCGCAGATACGCAGTATTTT.